This TCR beta chain appears in the sequencing data of a study of T cell responses to AZD1222 COVID-19 vaccine. As for the study in general: Some second doses came at about 4 weeks and others at about 12 weeks; these were pooled. The study, taken as a whole, reports: Donors skewed white British and female; clonal diversity was possibly underestimated.

Points on this clone: Its antigen is unidentified.

Here immunoSEQ multiplex PCR was the method, and the copy in TCRdb shows in-frame clones only, minus some. In the table there are more than 90,000 clones, approximately 90% of which are singletons. The CDR3 runs 15 residues. With 2 bases removed from V and 5 bases from J, the gap between germline ends came to 15 bases. Germline V CDR1 and CDR2: LNHDA, SQIVND (reference sequence). The sequence was collected from an adult in good health. The sample in question was peripheral blood, obtained on day 0 of AZD1222 vaccination. This chain links TRBV19 with TRBJ1-1; weak D call: TRBD1 (6 bases). This chain's CDR3 is CASSILPGARTEAFF. DNA of the CDR3: TGTGCCAGTAGTATATTGCCGGGGGCGAGGACTGAAGCTTTCTTT.